These 14 T cell receptor beta chains were all obtained from the same sample, sequenced in a study of T cells after yellow fever vaccination (dated by TCRdb to about 2019). Reading the label with the study, this specimen's treatment or condition is: live attenuated yellow fever vaccine strain. Library method: 5' RACE. Sequenced on an Illumina NovaSeq 6000. Starting from the raw public reads, TCRdb applied fastp trimming at Q25, assembled clones with MiXCR and retained in-frame beta chains. Rows are combined by CDR3 protein, so each entry shows the most common genes and DNA. The sample contains a few hundred thousand distinct CDR3 sequences, approximately 3.9% of them found a single time. Of the sample, 24% is held by the ten largest clones. This sample comprised PBMCs, obtained 5 days after the yellow fever booster vaccination. Receptors originate from a man younger than 35 who received the YFV17D yellow fever vaccine.

Many counts were recorded for this clonotype. The V and J genes are TRBV12-3 or TRBV12-4 and TRBJ1-1; D may be TRBD1 (5 bases). The CDR3 extends over 14 amino acids. V was shortened by 6 bases and J by 3 bases, with 14 bases between the two germline ends. In nucleotides, the CDR3 is TGTGCCAGCAGCCTGAACCAGGGATACACTGAAGCTTTCTTT. As protein: CASSLNQGYTEAFF.

This clonotype was seen at least ten times. This rearrangement joins TRBV5-4 to TRBJ2-1; D not certain. Trimming left V 4 bases short and J 10 bases short, with 12 bases between. The CDR3 spans 12 residues. Germline V gene lookup returns CDR1 SGHNT and CDR2 YYREEE (reference sequence). The CDR3, as DNA: TGTGCCAGCAGCCCACTACCGAACGAGCAGTTCTTC. Protein sequence: CASSPLPNEQFF.

This clonotype was seen repeatedly, ten times or more. The V gene is TRBV7-9, the J gene TRBJ2-7; tentative D call: TRBD2 (6 bases). The length of the CDR3 is 13 residues. Trimming shortened V by 3 bases and J by 6 bases, and 12 bases separated the two germline ends. CDR1 is SEHNR and CDR2 is FQNEAQ in the germline V gene (reference sequence). The chain's CDR3 is CASSFIPGVEQYF. For the CDR3, the DNA is TGTGCCAGCAGCTTTATACCGGGGGTCGAGCAGTACTTC.

This clonotype appeared many times. V usage is TRBV6-1 and J usage is TRBJ2-1; D remains unclear. Germline V lookup: CDR1 MNHNS, CDR2 SASEGT. This CDR3 comprises 15 residues. The ends were cut back, 1 base at V and 2 bases at J, with 9 bases in the middle. CDR3: CASSEGGGTYNEQFF. The CDR3 DNA is TGTGCCAGCAGTGAAGGTGGCGGAACCTACAATGAGCAGTTCTTC.

This clonotype was seen repeatedly, ten times or more. The gene calls are TRBV7-9 and TRBJ2-7; 7 bases fit TRBD1. The V gene's germline CDR1 is SEHNR and CDR2 FQNEAQ (reference sequence). This CDR3 spans 13 amino acids. V shed 5 bases, J shed 1 base, and the junction held 2 bases outside the gene matches. CDR3 loop: CASSPTGSYEQYF. In nucleotides, the CDR3 is TGTGCCAGCAGCCCGACAGGGTCCTACGAGCAGTACTTC.

This clonotype was detected ten times or more. The V and J genes are TRBV7-8 and TRBJ2-1, with TRBD2 as a possible D gene (5 bases). CDR1 SGHVS and CDR2 FQNEAQ come from the germline V gene. The CDR3 runs to 12 residues. The germline V and J ends were trimmed by 4 bases and 9 bases, with 10 bases remaining between them. CDR3 protein: CASSSGFGEQFF. The CDR3 coding sequence is TGTGCCAGCAGCTCGGGGTTCGGTGAGCAGTTCTTC.

The gene calls are TRBV11-2 and TRBJ2-5, with D maybe TRBD2 (5 bases). Trimming pared 3 bases from V and 3 bases from J, leaving 8 bases between. Germline CDR1 and CDR2: SGHAT and FQNNGV. This CDR3 has 13 residues. The CDR3 is CASSFEAEETQYF. CDR3 nucleotide sequence: TGTGCCAGCAGCTTTGAAGCGGAAGAGACCCAGTACTTC.

This clonotype was detected a few times. The chain recombines TRBV12-5 with TRBJ2-5; 8 bases agree with TRBD1. V gave up 4 bases and J gave up 2 bases; unmatched junction bases: 9. The CDR3 covers 16 residues. Per germline, CDR1 LGHNT and CDR2 FRNRAP. CDR3 sequence: CASGSTGTGIQETQYF. The CDR3, as DNA: TGTGCTAGTGGTTCGACCGGGACAGGAATACAAGAGACCCAGTACTTC.

This clonotype was recorded a few times. The chain is built from TRBV12-3 or TRBV12-4 and TRBJ2-5; 7 nucleotides agree with TRBD2. The V gene end was trimmed by 3 bases and the J gene end by 6 bases; junction bases not matched to a gene: 7. The length of the CDR3 is 14 residues. The CDR3 sequence is CASSFTGGEKTQYF. CDR3 nucleotides: TGTGCCAGCAGTTTTACGGGAGGTGAAAAGACCCAGTACTTC.

This clonotype was seen repeatedly, ten times or more. V gene TRBV2 combines with J gene TRBJ1-1, with D possibly matching TRBD1 (6 bases). The CDR3 has 14 amino acids. CDR1 is SNHLY and CDR2 is FYNNEI in the germline V gene. V was cut by 6 bases and J by 3 bases, with 14 bases left in between. CDR3: CASSQERGDTEAFF. Here the CDR3 DNA reads TGTGCCAGCAGCCAAGAGAGGGGGGACACTGAAGCTTTCTTT.

This clonotype has only a few counts. This sequence joins TRBV7-8 and TRBJ1-6; unclear D gene. Germline CDR1 and CDR2: SGHVS and FQNEAQ. The CDR3 is 16 amino acids. Trimming removed 5 bases at V and 0 bases at J, with 11 bases between. The CDR3: CASSIGRYSYNSPLHF. The DNA for the CDR3 is TGTGCCAGCAGCATCGGACGTTACTCCTATAATTCACCCCTCCACTTT.

This clonotype has ten or more counts. This chain uses TRBV5-1 with TRBJ2-7, with D tentatively TRBD1 (6 bases). V gave up 2 bases and J gave up 5 bases, with 14 bases separating them. The CDR3 extends over 14 amino acids. CDR1 and CDR2 (germline): SGHRS, YFSETQ. In DNA form, the CDR3 reads TGCGCCAGCAGCTTTGTCCCAGGGGAGAACGAGCAGTACTTC. Protein: CASSFVPGENEQYF.

This chain connects TRBV18 to TRBJ2-5, with D possibly TRBD2 on 5 matching bases. This CDR3 is built from 13 residues. The germline CDR1 and CDR2 sequences are KGHSH and LQKENI. V was shortened by 6 bases and J by 3 bases, with 11 bases between the two germline ends. The DNA of the CDR3 is TGTGCCAGCTCCATCGGGGTAAAAGAGACCCAGTACTTC. Amino acid sequence: CASSIGVKETQYF.

V and J are TRBV5-1 and TRBJ1-4, with no clear D. Germline V lookup: CDR1 SGHRS, CDR2 YFSETQ. V lost 1 base and J 6 bases, leaving 7 bases between the germline ends. This CDR3 spans 13 amino acids. CDR3 sequence (DNA): TGCGCCAGCAGCTTGCCAGCCGATGAAAAACTGTTTTTT. It is translated as CASSLPADEKLFF.